This TCR beta chain was obtained from a study of shared T cell receptors in the human thymus. The V gene lost 5 bases and the J gene lost 0 bases, with 10 bases spanning the gap. The germline CDR1 and CDR2 sequences are SGHRS and YFSETQ. The CDR3 sequence is 14 residues long. The data were produced by immunoSEQ multiplex PCR, yet TCRdb's version contains in-frame clones alone and is incomplete. The sample yields under 850,000 clones, approximately 87% seen once. The same specimen was also included in a second study, on human thymus T cells. As that report states: Corrective surgery for congenital heart defects was being performed on the healthy Finnish infants who were the donors. Resections were taken during corrective heart surgery, and the thymus tissue came from these. Usage of V and J genes appeared biased in thymic and blood repertoires. Reports from related research described highly overlapping thymic repertoires among unrelated individuals.

This TCR was sampled from a boy under two years old with a congenital heart defect. The gene calls are TRBV5-1 and TRBJ2-3; D is uncertain. The sample consisted of thymocytes. CDR3 in DNA: TGCGCCAGCAGATCCCTGGCAAGCACAGATACGCAGTATTTT. This encodes CASRSLASTDTQYF. The full variable domain, completed using reference TRBV5-1 and TRBJ2-3, is KAGVTQTPRYLIKTRGQQVTLSCSPISGHRSVSWYQQTPGQGLQFLFEYFSETQRNKGNFPGRFSGRQFSNSRSEMNVSTLELGDSALYLCASRSLASTDTQYFGPGTRLTVL.